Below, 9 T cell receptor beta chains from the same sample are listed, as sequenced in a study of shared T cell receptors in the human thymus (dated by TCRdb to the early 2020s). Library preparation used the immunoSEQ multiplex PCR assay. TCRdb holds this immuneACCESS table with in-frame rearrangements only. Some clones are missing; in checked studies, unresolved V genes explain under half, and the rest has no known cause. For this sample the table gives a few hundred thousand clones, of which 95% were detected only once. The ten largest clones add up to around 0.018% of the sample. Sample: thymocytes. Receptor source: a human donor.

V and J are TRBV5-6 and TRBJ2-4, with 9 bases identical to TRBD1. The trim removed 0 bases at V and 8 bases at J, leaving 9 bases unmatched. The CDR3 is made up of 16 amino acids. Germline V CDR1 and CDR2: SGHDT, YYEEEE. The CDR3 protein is CASSLVQGAPRDIQYF. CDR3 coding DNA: TGTGCCAGCAGCTTGGTACAGGGGGCCCCAAGGGACATTCAGTACTTC.

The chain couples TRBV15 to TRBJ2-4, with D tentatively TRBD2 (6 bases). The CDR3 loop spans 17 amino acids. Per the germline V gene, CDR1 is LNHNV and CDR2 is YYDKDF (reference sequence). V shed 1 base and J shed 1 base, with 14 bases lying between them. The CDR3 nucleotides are TGTGCCACCAGCAGAGTGGAGGGGCTCGAGGCCAAAAACATTCAGTACTTC. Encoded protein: CATSRVEGLEAKNIQYF.

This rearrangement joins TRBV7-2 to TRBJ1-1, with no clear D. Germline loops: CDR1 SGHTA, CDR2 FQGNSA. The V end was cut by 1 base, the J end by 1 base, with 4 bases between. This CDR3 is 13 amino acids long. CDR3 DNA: TGTGCCAGCAGCTTAGACAGGAACACTGAAGCTTTCTTT. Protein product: CASSLDRNTEAFF.

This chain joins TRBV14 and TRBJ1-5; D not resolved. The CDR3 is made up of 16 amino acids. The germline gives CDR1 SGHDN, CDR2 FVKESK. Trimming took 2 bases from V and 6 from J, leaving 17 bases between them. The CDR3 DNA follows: TGTGCCAGCAGCCAACCGACGCGGGAGTACTCTCAGCCCCAGCATTTT. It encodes CASSQPTREYSQPQHF.

The CDR3 spells CASSSPALAGDATGELFF. The CDR3 bases are TGTGCCAGCAGTTCCCCCGCTCTGGCGGGAGATGCCACCGGGGAGCTGTTTTTT. The V gene is TRBV27, the J gene TRBJ2-2, with 7 bases matching TRBD2. CDR3 length: 18 residues. The germline CDR1 and CDR2 sequences are MNHEY and SMNVEV (reference sequence). The V and J ends lost 4 bases and 4 bases, in that order; junction bases with no gene match: 15.

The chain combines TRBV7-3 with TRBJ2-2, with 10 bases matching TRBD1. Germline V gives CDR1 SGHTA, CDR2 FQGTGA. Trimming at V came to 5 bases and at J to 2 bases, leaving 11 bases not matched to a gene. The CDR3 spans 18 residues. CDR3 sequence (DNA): TGTGCCAGCAGCCCCGATTCTGGGACAGGGGATAACACCGGGGAGCTGTTTTTT. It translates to CASSPDSGTGDNTGELFF.

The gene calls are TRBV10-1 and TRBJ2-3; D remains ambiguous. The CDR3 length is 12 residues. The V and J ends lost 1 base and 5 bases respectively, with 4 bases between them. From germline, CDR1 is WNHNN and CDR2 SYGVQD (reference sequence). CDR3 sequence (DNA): TGCGCCAGCAGTGAGTTATTAGATACGCAGTATTTT. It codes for CASSELLDTQYF.

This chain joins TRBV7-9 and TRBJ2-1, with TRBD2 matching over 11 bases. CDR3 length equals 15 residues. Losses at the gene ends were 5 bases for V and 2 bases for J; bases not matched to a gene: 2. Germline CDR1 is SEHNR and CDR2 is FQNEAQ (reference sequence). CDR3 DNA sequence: TGTGCCAGCAGCGTTAGCGGGAGGGCCTACAATGAGCAGTTCTTC. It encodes CASSVSGRAYNEQFF.

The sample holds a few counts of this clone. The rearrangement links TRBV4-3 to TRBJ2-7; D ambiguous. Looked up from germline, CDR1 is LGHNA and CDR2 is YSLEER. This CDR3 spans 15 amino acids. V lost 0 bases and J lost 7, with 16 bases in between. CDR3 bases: TGCGCCAGCAGCCAAGATGAAAGAATACCCAGGGAGCAGTACTTC. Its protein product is CASSQDERIPREQYF.